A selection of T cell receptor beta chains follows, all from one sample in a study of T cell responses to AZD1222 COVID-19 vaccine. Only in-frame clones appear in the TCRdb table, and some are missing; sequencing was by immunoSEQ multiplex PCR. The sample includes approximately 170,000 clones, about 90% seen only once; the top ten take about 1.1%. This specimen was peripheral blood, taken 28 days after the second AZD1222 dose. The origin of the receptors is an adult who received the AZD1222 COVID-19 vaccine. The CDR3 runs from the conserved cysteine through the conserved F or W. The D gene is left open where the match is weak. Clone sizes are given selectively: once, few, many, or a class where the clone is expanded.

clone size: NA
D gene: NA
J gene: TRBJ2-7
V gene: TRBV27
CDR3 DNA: TGTGCCAGCAGTTTCCCGGGACACTTTCACTACGAGCAGTACTTC
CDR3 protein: CASSFPGHFHYEQYF

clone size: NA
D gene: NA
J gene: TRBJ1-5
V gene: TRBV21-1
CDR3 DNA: TGTGCCAGCAGCAAAGTTGGTAGGGATGGCGGAGCAAGAAAGAGGTCACGCAATCAGCCCCAGCATTTT
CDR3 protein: CASSKVGRDGGARKRSRNQPQHF

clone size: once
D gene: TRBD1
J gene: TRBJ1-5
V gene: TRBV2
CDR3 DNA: TGTGCCAGCACCGGGGACAGTATTAGCAATCAGCCCCAGCATTTT
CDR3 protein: CASTGDSISNQPQHF

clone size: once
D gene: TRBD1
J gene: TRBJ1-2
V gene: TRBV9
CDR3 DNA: TGTGCCAGCAGCGCGGGGACAGGGCCAGGGCAAAACTATGGCTACACCTTC
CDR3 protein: CASSAGTGPGQNYGYTF

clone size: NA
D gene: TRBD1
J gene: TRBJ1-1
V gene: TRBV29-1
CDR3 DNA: TGCAGCGTTCAGGGGGCGAACACTGAAGCTTTCTTT
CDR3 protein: CSVQGANTEAFF

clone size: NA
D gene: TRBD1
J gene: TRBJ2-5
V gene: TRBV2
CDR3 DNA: TGTGCCAGCAGGGGGACAGTCCAAGAGACCCAGTACTTC
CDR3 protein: CASRGTVQETQYF

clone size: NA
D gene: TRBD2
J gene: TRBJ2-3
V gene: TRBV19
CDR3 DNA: TGTGCCAGTAGTCTGATAGCGGGGGGGCGTTCGGATACGCAGTATTTT
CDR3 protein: CASSLIAGGRSDTQYF

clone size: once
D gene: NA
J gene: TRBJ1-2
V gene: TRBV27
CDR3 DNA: TGTGCCAGCAGTTTTTCGGGAGCTAACTATGGCTACACCTTC
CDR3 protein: CASSFSGANYGYTF

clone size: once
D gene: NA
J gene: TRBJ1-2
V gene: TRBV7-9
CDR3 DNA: TGTGCCAGCAGCTTACTGGGTAACTATGGCTACACCTTC
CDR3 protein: CASSLLGNYGYTF

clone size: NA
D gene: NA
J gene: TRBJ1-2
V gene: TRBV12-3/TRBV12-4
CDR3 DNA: TGTGCCAGCATCATCGACGGAAATCTTGGCTACACCTTC
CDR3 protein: CASIIDGNLGYTF

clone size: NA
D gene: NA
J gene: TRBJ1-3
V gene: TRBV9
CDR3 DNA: TGTGCCAGCAGCGCCCTCGGGACACCTGGAAACACCATATATTTT
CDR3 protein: CASSALGTPGNTIYF

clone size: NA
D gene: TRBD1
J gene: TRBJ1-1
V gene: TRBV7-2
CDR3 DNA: TGTGCCAGCAGCCGGACAGGGGGTGATACTGAAGCTTTCTTT
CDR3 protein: CASSRTGGDTEAFF